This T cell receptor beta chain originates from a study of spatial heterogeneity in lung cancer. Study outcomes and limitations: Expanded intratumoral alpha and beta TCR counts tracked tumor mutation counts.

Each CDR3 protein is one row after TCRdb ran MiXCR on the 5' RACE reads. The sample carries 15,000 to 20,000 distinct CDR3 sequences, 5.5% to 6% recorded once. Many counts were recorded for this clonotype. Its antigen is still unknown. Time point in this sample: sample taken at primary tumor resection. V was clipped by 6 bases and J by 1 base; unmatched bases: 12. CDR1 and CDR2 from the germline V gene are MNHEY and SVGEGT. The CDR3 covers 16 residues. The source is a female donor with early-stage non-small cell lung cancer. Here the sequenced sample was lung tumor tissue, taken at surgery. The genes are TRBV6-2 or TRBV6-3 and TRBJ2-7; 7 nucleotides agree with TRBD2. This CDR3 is CASSPRFLAESYEQYF. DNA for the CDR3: TGTGCCAGCAGCCCACGGTTCCTAGCGGAGTCCTACGAGCAGTACTTC.